The 17 T cell receptor beta chains in this list originate from one sample, sequenced in a study of response to subunit inactivated influenza vaccine. TCRdb re-analysed the RT-PCR reads in MiXCR, keeping a single row per CDR3 protein. This sample has about 540,000 distinct CDR3 sequences, with 20% to 25% found just once. These same data were also listed under a study on T cells expressing NK-cell markers. That investigation notes: A 5'RACE template switching approach incorporating UMIs was used to make TCR beta cDNA.

This specimen consisted of CD4+ T cells sorted from PBMCs, obtained 11 to 12 days after vaccination. Receptors originate from a man aged 45-65 years who received an inactivated influenza vaccine.

The chain uses TRBV3-1 and TRBJ2-1; D remains unclear. This CDR3 has 13 amino acids. V was clipped by 0 bases and J by 11 bases, with 11 bases between them. The germline gives CDR1 LGHDT, CDR2 YNNKEL (reference sequence). The CDR3 spells CASSQDSRFQQFF. The CDR3 nucleotides are TGTGCCAGCAGCCAAGATTCGCGATTCCAGCAGTTCTTC.

This clonotype occurred a few times. This rearrangement joins TRBV29-1 to TRBJ2-1; a possible D gene is TRBD2 (6 bases). With 0 bases removed from V and 9 bases from J, the gap between germline ends came to 9 bases. This CDR3 contains 12 residues. The germline CDR1 and CDR2 sequences are SQVTM and ANQGSEA. The CDR3 region is CSVEDLGSEQFF. DNA for the CDR3: TGCAGCGTTGAAGATCTCGGGAGTGAGCAGTTCTTC.

In this sample, this clonotype turned up a few times. The chain combines TRBV10-3 with TRBJ2-5, with D possibly matching TRBD2 (5 bases). CDR3 length equals 16 residues. The V gene's germline CDR1 is ENHRY and CDR2 SYGVKD. The V end lost 0 bases, the J end lost 5 bases, and 16 bases lay between the germline ends. CDR3 residues: CAISESPSGEQETQYF. The CDR3 DNA reads TGTGCCATCAGTGAGTCCCCTAGTGGGGAGCAGGAGACCCAGTACTTC.

The chain joins TRBV14 to TRBJ2-1; 11 bases match TRBD2. The CDR3 loop spans 16 amino acids. Germline trimming cut 3 bases from V and 9 bases from J; bases unmatched to any gene: 10. CDR1 SGHDN and CDR2 FVKESK come from the germline V gene. The DNA for the CDR3 is TGTGCCAGCAGCCAGATAGGGACTAGCGGAGCGGGTGAGCAGTTCTTC. The encoded protein is CASSQIGTSGAGEQFF.

The chain uses TRBV2 and TRBJ1-4; D ambiguous. This CDR3 is 15 amino acids long. Trimming took 6 bases from V and 0 from J, leaving 11 bases between them. CDR1 SNHLY and CDR2 FYNNEI come from the germline V gene. The CDR3 loop is CASRERASTNEKLFF. The CDR3 DNA follows: TGTGCCAGCAGGGAAAGGGCCTCAACTAATGAAAAACTGTTTTTT. Full variable domain (missing parts from reference TRBV2 and TRBJ1-4): EPEVTQTPSHQVTQMGQEVILRCVPISNHLYFYWYRQILGQKVEFLVSFYNNEISEKSEIFDDQFSVERPDGSNFTLKIRSTKLEDSAMYFCASRERASTNEKLFFGSGTQLSVL.

This clonotype has a count of ten or more. This sequence joins TRBV15 and TRBJ2-1, with 8 bases that match TRBD2. Per germline, CDR1 LNHNV and CDR2 YYDKDF (reference sequence). V dropped 7 bases and J dropped 5; count of bases not matched to a gene: 13. The CDR3 totals 16 residues. The CDR3 sequence is CATKRVRGGTNNEQFF. CDR3 DNA sequence: TGTGCCACCAAGAGGGTCCGGGGGGGTACGAACAATGAGCAGTTCTTC.

On this clonotype itself: It may be a read error: a sequence one base away is much more abundant. The chain has TRBV12-3 or TRBV12-4 and TRBJ2-2, with 8 bases lining up with TRBD2. The CDR3 has 16 residues. CDR3 nucleotide sequence: TGTGCCAGCAGCCGAGACGCTAGCGGGCCCACCAGGGAGCTGTTTTTT. Translating it yields CASSRDASGPTRELFF.

This chain links TRBV28 with TRBJ1-2; TRBD1 is a possible D gene (6 bases). Germline-derived CDR1 and CDR2 are MDHEN and SYDVKM. V lost 6 bases to trimming and J lost 4 bases, with 15 bases between them. CDR3 length: 14 amino acids. This CDR3 reads CASRSLQDSYGYTF. The DNA for the CDR3 is TGTGCCAGCAGATCCCTACAGGACAGCTATGGCTACACCTTC.

The table lists this clonotype with a few counts. The chain links TRBV29-1 to TRBJ2-3; TRBD1 agrees at 7 bases. Germline lookup yields CDR1 SQVTM and CDR2 ANQGSEA. J was trimmed by 3 bases and V by 3 bases; bases with no gene match: 3. The CDR3 contains 13 residues. The CDR3 sequence is CSVDRGQTDTQYF. The CDR3 region has the DNA TGCAGCGTTGATAGGGGGCAGACAGATACGCAGTATTTT.

This clonotype was seen a few times. The gene calls are TRBV5-1 and TRBJ1-5, with TRBD1 identical over 8 bases. The CDR3 runs to 16 residues. Germline values: CDR1 SGHRS, CDR2 YFSETQ. V shed 4 bases, J shed 2 bases, and the junction held 8 bases outside the gene matches. CDR3 sequence (DNA): TGCGCCAGCAGCACCGGGACAGGCTCCGGCAATCAGCCCCAGCATTTT. Translated: CASSTGTGSGNQPQHF.

This chain joins TRBV14 and TRBJ2-3; TRBD1 is a possible D gene (6 bases). V lost 4 bases to trimming and J lost 5 bases, with 13 bases between them. The CDR3 length is 14 residues. Germline values: CDR1 SGHDN, CDR2 FVKESK. The CDR3 DNA follows: TGTGCCAGCAGCCGAACAGGGTTGGGAGATACGCAGTATTTT. This gives the protein CASSRTGLGDTQYF.

The chain couples TRBV5-1 to TRBJ2-1, with D possibly TRBD2 on 5 matching bases. Deletions cut 0 bases from V and 7 bases from J, with 14 bases between. The length of the CDR3 is 15 residues. Germline V gives CDR1 SGHRS, CDR2 YFSETQ. CDR3 protein: CASSLDALPGNEQFF. Here the CDR3 DNA reads TGCGCCAGCAGCTTGGACGCCTTACCGGGGAATGAGCAGTTCTTC.

This sequence joins TRBV20-1 and TRBJ2-1, with no clear D. Germline CDR1 is DFQATT and CDR2 is SNEGSKA (reference sequence). This CDR3 is built from 13 residues. V was shortened by 2 bases and J by 0 bases, with 5 bases between the two germline ends. The CDR3 loop is CSARTGSYNEQFF. The DNA for the CDR3 is TGCAGTGCTAGAACTGGCTCCTACAATGAGCAGTTCTTC.

V and J are TRBV19 and TRBJ1-1; weak D call: TRBD1 (5 bases). This CDR3 contains 13 residues. The germline gives CDR1 LNHDA, CDR2 SQIVND (reference sequence). V lost 11 bases and J 1 base, leaving 14 bases between the germline ends. DNA for the CDR3: TGTGCCGGTTATCCGGGACGGAACACTGAAGCTTTCTTT. The encoded protein is CAGYPGRNTEAFF. The full variable domain, in which reference TRBV19 and TRBJ1-1 provide the parts outside the CDR3, is DGGITQSPKYLFRKEGQNVTLSCEQNLNHDAMYWYRQDPGQGLRLIYYSQIVNDFQKGDIAEGYSVSREKKESFPLTVTSAQKNPTAFYLCAGYPGRNTEAFFGQGTRLTVV.

There are a few counts of this clonotype. The CDR3 sequence is CASSLGQPYSYNSPLHF. In DNA form, the CDR3 reads TGCGCCAGCAGCTTGGGACAGCCTTACTCCTATAATTCACCCCTCCACTTT. The V call is TRBV5-1, the J call TRBJ1-6, with D possibly TRBD1 on 5 matching bases. Germline V CDR1 and CDR2: SGHRS, YFSETQ. Trimming stripped 0 bases from V and 0 bases from J, with 10 bases between. This CDR3 region has 17 residues.

This clonotype was recorded a few times. The V and J genes are TRBV5-1 and TRBJ2-5; D might be TRBD2 (5 bases). Trimming took 0 bases from V and 4 from J, leaving 13 bases between them. This CDR3 region has 15 residues. The germline CDR1 and CDR2 sequences are SGHRS and YFSETQ. CDR3 sequence (DNA): TGCGCCAGCAGCTTGGTGGTCAGCCGGGGAGAGACCCAGTACTTC. Its translation: CASSLVVSRGETQYF.

This sequence joins TRBV12-3 or TRBV12-4 and TRBJ2-7; 7 bases are shared with TRBD1. J was trimmed by 2 bases and V by 3 bases; bases with no gene match: 7. The CDR3 is made up of 15 amino acids. The CDR3 DNA follows: TGTGCCAGCAGTTTCGCCCACAGGGGACCCTACGAGCAGTACTTC. Protein sequence: CASSFAHRGPYEQYF.